The 12 T cell receptor beta chains listed next were all sequenced from one sample in a study of T cell responses to AZD1222 COVID-19 vaccine listed by TCRdb under 2021. In the paper's terms, the time point label means: about 28 days (+/-7) after the second vaccine dose. Receptor amplification or capture employed the immunoSEQ multiplex PCR assay. What TCRdb holds here is the immuneACCESS table cut down to in-frame rearrangements. Part of the clones is not present; checked against another copy, under half of the missing clones reflect an unresolved V gene, and the others are unexplained. The sample records around 58,000 clones, around 90% of which are singletons. The biggest ten clones account for around 15% of the sample. This material consisted of peripheral blood, taken 28 days after the second AZD1222 dose. The receptors were gathered from an adult who received the AZD1222 COVID-19 vaccine.

This clone was detected once. The chain is built from TRBV7-8 and TRBJ2-4, with D tentatively TRBD1 or TRBD2 (5 bases each). This CDR3 spans 13 amino acids. Germline V gene sequence: CDR1 SGHVS, CDR2 FQNEAQ. The V end lost 5 bases, the J end lost 12 bases, and 17 bases lay between the germline ends. The CDR3 nucleotides read TGTGCCAGCAGCCGGGACCCCAAGGAACGTCAGTACTTC. Translating gives CASSRDPKERQYF.

The chain couples TRBV10-1 to TRBJ2-6, with D possibly called TRBD1 or TRBD2 (6 bases each). V lost 2 bases and J lost 8, with 25 bases in between. This CDR3 has 19 residues. Germline V gives CDR1 WNHNN, CDR2 SYGVQD (reference sequence). The CDR3 sequence: CASSEEETEGVPGTNVLTF. The DNA for the CDR3 is TGCGCCAGCAGTGAGGAGGAAACGGAGGGGGTCCCGGGGACCAACGTCCTGACTTTC.

This chain joins TRBV20-1 and TRBJ1-5; D gene unclear. Deletions cut 3 bases from V and 1 base from J, with 10 bases between. The germline CDR1 and CDR2 sequences are DFQATT and SNEGSKA (reference sequence). The CDR3 totals 14 residues. The CDR3 sequence is CSASTFGSNQPQHF. In DNA form, the CDR3 reads TGCAGTGCTAGTACTTTTGGGAGCAATCAGCCCCAGCATTTT.

The chain joins TRBV19 to TRBJ1-6; 7 bases are shared with TRBD1. The CDR3 spans 14 residues. V shed 5 bases and J 6 bases; nucleotides not matched to a gene: 4. Per germline, CDR1 LNHDA and CDR2 SQIVND (reference sequence). This CDR3 is CASSRYRGNSPLHF. In DNA form, the CDR3 reads TGTGCCAGTAGTCGATACAGGGGTAATTCACCCCTCCACTTT.

The chain employs TRBV6-6 and TRBJ1-4, with a possible D match to TRBD1 (5 bases). Looked up from germline, CDR1 is MNHNY and CDR2 is SVGAGI (reference sequence). Trimming stripped 7 bases from V and 8 bases from J, with 14 bases between. This CDR3 has 13 amino acids. The CDR3 loop is CASKEGSGEKLFF. DNA of the CDR3: TGTGCCAGCAAGGAGGGGTCCGGCGAAAAACTGTTTTTT.

A single count supports this clone. CDR3 coding DNA: TGTGCCAGCAGCACTCGACAGGAGCAAGAGACCCAGTACTTC. It is translated as CASSTRQEQETQYF. The J gene is TRBJ2-5, the V gene TRBV13, with a tentative D call TRBD1 (6 bases). The CDR3 length is 14 residues. The germline V gene has CDR1 PRHDT and CDR2 FYEKMQ (reference sequence). Between the trimmed V and J ends, which lost 5 bases and 2 bases, there was a span of 12 bases. Using reference TRBV13 and TRBJ2-5 for the parts outside the CDR3, the full variable domain is AAGVIQSPRHLIKEKRETATLKCYPIPRHDTVYWYQQGPGQDPQFLISFYEKMQSDKGSIPDRFSAQQFSDYHSELNMSSLELGDSALYFCASSTRQEQETQYFGPGTRLLVL.

This clone was seen only a few times. This sequence joins TRBV5-4 and TRBJ2-7; TRBD2 matches at 8 bases. Germline CDR1 and CDR2: SGHNT and YYREEE (reference sequence). The V gene end was trimmed by 4 bases and the J gene end by 6 bases; junction bases not matched to a gene: 12. The CDR3 has 15 residues. In DNA form, the CDR3 reads TGTGCCAGCAGCAAGATTGACAGCGGGAGAGGCGAGCAGTACTTC. Translating it yields CASSKIDSGRGEQYF.

The chain recombines TRBV11-2 with TRBJ2-7, with D possibly TRBD1 on 6 matching bases. This CDR3 has 16 amino acids. V was clipped by 1 base and J by 5 bases, with 18 bases between them. Germline lookup yields CDR1 SGHAT and CDR2 FQNNGV. CDR3 in DNA: TGTGCCAGCAGCTTAGCCCTCCAGGGGATGAAGAACGAGCAGTACTTC. Translated: CASSLALQGMKNEQYF.

CDR3 DNA sequence: TGTGCCAGTAGTATTCAATCTAGCACCGGGGAGCTGTTTTTT. Translating it yields CASSIQSSTGELFF. The chain employs TRBV19 and TRBJ2-2; D call uncertain. Trimming stripped 3 bases from V and 4 bases from J, with 9 bases between. This CDR3 is built from 14 residues. Germline V gene sequence: CDR1 LNHDA, CDR2 SQIVND (reference sequence).

This chain connects TRBV5-1 to TRBJ2-5; TRBD2 matches 8 bases. The CDR3 is 15 residues long. The V and J ends lost 3 bases and 2 bases, in that order; junction bases with no gene match: 6. The germline V gene has CDR1 SGHRS and CDR2 YFSETQ. Written as DNA, the CDR3 is TGCGCCAGCAGCTGGACTAGCTTAGAACAAGAGACCCAGTACTTC. It translates to CASSWTSLEQETQYF.

The chain couples TRBV20-1 to TRBJ2-1; 15 nucleotides line up with TRBD2. After removal of 3 bases from V and 10 bases from J, the junction contained 4 bases not matched to a gene. In germline, CDR1 is DFQATT, CDR2 SNEGSKA (reference sequence). This CDR3 region has 14 residues. The CDR3 coding sequence is TGCAGTGCTAGTGACGGGACTAGCGGGAGGGAGCAGTTCTTC. Its protein is CSASDGTSGREQFF.

The chain joins TRBV2 to TRBJ2-3, with TRBD1 as a possible D gene (5 bases). The germline V gene has CDR1 SNHLY and CDR2 FYNNEI. Trimming left V 5 bases short and J 3 bases short, with 12 bases between. This CDR3 is built from 14 residues. CDR3: CASSRTLGTDTQYF. CDR3 coding DNA: TGTGCCAGCAGTCGGACACTTGGGACAGATACGCAGTATTTT.